The 29 T cell receptor beta chains in this list originate from one sample, sequenced in a study of blood T cell repertoires in COVID-19. Profiled with immunoSEQ multiplex PCR; TCRdb holds only in-frame clones, not every one. The sample has around 150,000 clones, more than 85% seen once. Sequencing input: peripheral blood. These receptors all stem from a man aged 18 to 30 with acute or convalescent COVID-19.

This chain connects TRBV7-2 to TRBJ1-6, with 8 bases aligning to TRBD1. This CDR3 spans 16 amino acids. Germline V CDR1 and CDR2: SGHTA, FQGNSA. Trimming removed 5 bases from V and 9 bases from J; junction bases left unmatched: 12. CDR3 coding DNA: TGTGCCAGCAGCCCGCGTTATAGGACAGGGACTTCACCCCTCCACTTT. It yields the protein CASSPRYRTGTSPLHF.

The genes are TRBV24-1 and TRBJ1-1; 9 nucleotides line up with TRBD1. The CDR3 sequence is 13 residues long. J lost 0 bases, V lost 10 bases, and 2 bases had no gene match. Germline loops: CDR1 KGHDR, CDR2 SFDVKD. In nucleotides, the CDR3 is TGTGCCACACAGGGGGCCATGAACACTGAAGCTTTCTTT. This translates into CATQGAMNTEAFF.

The V and J genes are TRBV2 and TRBJ1-4; D is possibly TRBD1 (6 bases). Germline V gene sequence: CDR1 SNHLY, CDR2 FYNNEI. This CDR3 is built from 14 residues. The ends were cut back, 5 bases at V and 7 bases at J, with 14 bases in the middle. CDR3 sequence reads: CASSIRGSGEKLFF. Here the CDR3 DNA reads TGTGCCAGCAGTATAAGGGGGTCTGGTGAAAAACTGTTTTTT. Looking up the rest from reference TRBV2 and TRBJ1-4 gives the full variable domain: EPEVTQTPSHQVTQMGQEVILRCVPISNHLYFYWYRQILGQKVEFLVSFYNNEISEKSEIFDDQFSVERPDGSNFTLKIRSTKLEDSAMYFCASSIRGSGEKLFFGSGTQLSVL.

This clone has more than one count but fewer than ten. The chain links TRBV10-3 to TRBJ1-2; 8 nucleotides align to TRBD1. Germline V gives CDR1 ENHRY, CDR2 SYGVKD. The CDR3 extends over 13 amino acids. Trimming removed 9 bases from V and 2 bases from J; junction bases left unmatched: 5. This CDR3 reads CAIGQGQNYGYTF. DNA of the CDR3: TGTGCCATAGGACAGGGACAAAACTATGGCTACACCTTC.

This clone was recorded a few times. This chain connects TRBV2 to TRBJ2-1; D is perhaps TRBD2 (6 bases). The V end was cut by 2 bases, the J end by 8 bases, with 10 bases between. The CDR3 totals 13 residues. Germline lookup yields CDR1 SNHLY and CDR2 FYNNEI. CDR3 in DNA: TGTGCCAGCAGTGAATCGGCGGGGTATGAGCAGTTCTTC. Translated, it gives CASSESAGYEQFF.

The V gene is TRBV4-1, the J gene TRBJ2-2, with 12 bases that match TRBD2. V lost 0 bases and J lost 5; bases outside the gene matches: 7. Germline V gene sequence: CDR1 MGHRA, CDR2 YSYEKL. The CDR3 extends over 18 amino acids. This chain's CDR3 is CASSQDRLAGGRTGELFF. The CDR3 nucleotides read TGCGCCAGCAGCCAAGATAGGCTAGCGGGGGGGCGAACCGGGGAGCTGTTTTTT.

This clone was detected once. This chain links TRBV30 with TRBJ2-1; 9 bases are a match to TRBD1. The V gene's germline CDR1 is GTSNPN and CDR2 SVGIG (reference sequence). The V gene end was trimmed by 7 bases and the J gene end by 7 bases; junction bases not matched to a gene: 8. This CDR3 spans 13 amino acids. CDR3 DNA sequence: TGTGCCTACCCGGGACAGGGATTGAATGAGCAGTTCTTC. Its translation is CAYPGQGLNEQFF.

This CDR3 reads CASSSQGGGYTF. In DNA, the CDR3 is TGTGCCAGCAGCTCCCAGGGAGGTGGCTACACCTTC. The rearrangement joins TRBV13 to TRBJ1-2, with a possible D match to TRBD1 (5 bases). Germline V gene sequence: CDR1 PRHDT, CDR2 FYEKMQ (reference sequence). The V gene lost 4 bases and the J gene lost 7 bases, with 10 bases spanning the gap. The length of the CDR3 is 12 residues.

V usage is TRBV5-6 and J usage is TRBJ1-4, with 11 bases lining up with TRBD1. CDR1 is SGHDT and CDR2 is YYEEEE in the germline V gene. This CDR3 region has 19 residues. Losses at the gene ends were 5 bases for V and 1 base for J; bases not matched to a gene: 13. The CDR3 loop is CASSKHFGTGGRTNEKLFF. Here the CDR3 DNA reads TGTGCCAGCAGTAAGCATTTTGGGACAGGGGGAAGAACTAATGAAAAACTGTTTTTT.

The rearrangement joins TRBV18 to TRBJ1-2; D is unclear. There are 17 residues in the CDR3. Trimming removed 4 bases from V and 4 bases from J, with 22 bases in between. Germline V lookup: CDR1 KGHSH, CDR2 LQKENI. The CDR3 bases are TGTGCCAGCTCACTCCTTCCCCCCGCGGCCGGCGTCTATGGCTACACCTTC. Amino acids: CASSLLPPAAGVYGYTF.

The chain carries TRBV5-4 and TRBJ2-3, with 8 bases fitting TRBD2. The junction had 4 bases not matched to a gene; V was cut back by 3 bases and J by 4 bases. The CDR3 is made up of 14 amino acids. Germline V gene lookup returns CDR1 SGHNT and CDR2 YYREEE (reference sequence). CDR3: CASSSGGASDTQYF. CDR3 coding DNA: TGTGCCAGCAGCTCCGGGGGGGCCTCAGATACGCAGTATTTT.

The chain links TRBV30 to TRBJ2-5; D uncertain. The CDR3 is made up of 14 amino acids. Trimming removed 5 bases at V and 2 bases at J, with 15 bases between. Germline assignment: CDR1 GTSNPN and CDR2 SVGIG (reference sequence). The CDR3, as DNA: TGTGCCTGGTCCTATAAAGGCAGGCAAGAGACCCAGTACTTC. Protein sequence: CAWSYKGRQETQYF.

The V gene is TRBV12-5, the J gene TRBJ1-6, with 8 bases fitting TRBD1. The ends lost 2 bases at V and 10 bases at J; junction bases unmatched: 10. Germline CDR1 is LGHNT and CDR2 is FRNRAP. The CDR3 totals 16 residues. The CDR3 DNA is TGTGCTAGTGGTTTGTTGGCAGGGGGCAATCGGTCACCCCTCCACTTT. Its protein is CASGLLAGGNRSPLHF.

This clone has only one observation. The CDR3 reads CASSLAVEASQFTEAFF. The CDR3 DNA sequence: TGTGCCAGCAGCTTAGCGGTAGAGGCCAGCCAGTTCACTGAAGCTTTCTTT. The chain carries TRBV7-8 and TRBJ1-1, with D uncertain. The V end lost 0 bases, the J end lost 4 bases, and 18 bases lay between the germline ends. From germline, CDR1 is SGHVS and CDR2 FQNEAQ. The CDR3 loop spans 17 amino acids.

The V and J genes are TRBV7-6 and TRBJ1-2; perhaps TRBD1 as D (6 bases). The germline V and J ends were trimmed by 1 base and 3 bases, with 12 bases remaining between them. CDR3 size: 15 residues. Germline-derived CDR1 and CDR2 are SGHVS and FNYEAQ. As DNA, the CDR3 is TGTGCCAGCAGCTTAGATACGACAGGACACTATGGCTACACCTTC. It encodes CASSLDTTGHYGYTF. Combining the CDR3 with reference TRBV7-6 and TRBJ1-2 gives the whole variable domain GAGVSQSPRYKVTKRGQDVALRCDPISGHVSLYWYRQALGQGPEFLTYFNYEAQQDKSGLPNDRFSAERPEGSISTLTIQRTEQRDSAMYRCASSLDTTGHYGYTFGSGTRLTVV.

This clone was recorded once. This chain uses TRBV28 with TRBJ2-1; the match to TRBD2 covers 8 bases. Looked up from germline, CDR1 is MDHEN and CDR2 is SYDVKM. The length of the CDR3 is 15 residues. Germline trimming cut 6 bases from V and 2 bases from J; bases unmatched to any gene: 6. CDR3 DNA sequence: TGTGCCAGCAGCCCCACTAGCGGCGCCTACAATGAGCAGTTCTTC. Translated: CASSPTSGAYNEQFF.

The rearrangement links TRBV5-4 to TRBJ1-1; possible D gene TRBD1, 6 bases. The CDR3 is 15 amino acids. The V end lost 1 base, the J end lost 9 bases, and 19 bases lay between the germline ends. CDR1 is SGHNT and CDR2 is YYREEE in the germline V gene (reference sequence). The CDR3 bases are TGTGCCAGCAGCTTGAAGGGGCAGGGGATACTTCAAGCTTTCTTT. Its translation is CASSLKGQGILQAFF.

This chain connects TRBV19 to TRBJ2-3; 10 bases fit TRBD2. Germline-derived CDR1 and CDR2 are LNHDA and SQIVND (reference sequence). V lost 5 bases and J lost 6; bases outside the gene matches: 8. The CDR3 covers 15 residues. The CDR3, as DNA: TGTGCCAGTAGTCCCAGCGGGGGGGAGGTGGATACGCAGTATTTT. Encoded protein: CASSPSGGEVDTQYF. The full variable domain, rest sourced from reference TRBV19 and TRBJ2-3, is DGGITQSPKYLFRKEGQNVTLSCEQNLNHDAMYWYRQDPGQGLRLIYYSQIVNDFQKGDIAEGYSVSREKKESFPLTVTSAQKNPTAFYLCASSPSGGEVDTQYFGPGTRLTVL.

The chain uses TRBV30 and TRBJ1-5; no reliable D call. Germline CDR1 GTSNPN, CDR2 SVGIG (reference sequence). This CDR3 has 17 amino acids. Trimming removed 0 bases from V and 0 bases from J, with 15 bases in between. In DNA form, the CDR3 reads TGTGCCTGGAGTGTACGCCAAGTTTTCAGTAGCAATCAGCCCCAGCATTTT. Translated: CAWSVRQVFSSNQPQHF.

The J gene is TRBJ1-6, the V gene TRBV6-5; D may be TRBD1 (5 bases). There are 13 residues in the CDR3. Deletions cut 0 bases from V and 14 bases from J, with 11 bases between. Germline loops: CDR1 MNHEY, CDR2 SVGAGI. CDR3 sequence (DNA): TGTGCCAGCAGTTACTCGGAGGGGCTGGCCCTCCACTTT. The encoded protein is CASSYSEGLALHF.

The chain combines TRBV6-5 with TRBJ2-2; D uncertain. This CDR3 has 14 amino acids. Germline V gene lookup returns CDR1 MNHEY and CDR2 SVGAGI. With 2 bases removed from V and 5 bases from J, the gap between germline ends came to 9 bases. The CDR3 region has the DNA TGTGCCAGCAGTTACCGGCCGGGTACCGGGGAGCTGTTTTTT. Protein sequence: CASSYRPGTGELFF.

The gene calls are TRBV25-1 and TRBJ1-5; 11 bases fit TRBD1. V shed 3 bases and J 7 bases; nucleotides not matched to a gene: 5. The germline CDR1 and CDR2 sequences are MGHDK and SYGVNS. The CDR3 has 15 amino acids. The CDR3 reads CASSDGQGAGQPQHF. DNA of the CDR3: TGTGCCAGCAGTGACGGACAGGGGGCGGGACAGCCCCAGCATTTT.

The chain carries TRBV9 and TRBJ2-5; a possible D gene is TRBD1 (5 bases). The CDR3 spans 14 residues. Germline values: CDR1 SGDLS, CDR2 YYNGEE. V shed 3 bases and J shed 0 bases, with 9 bases lying between them. The CDR3 coding sequence is TGTGCCAGCAGCGCAGACAGTAACCAAGAGACCCAGTACTTC. Amino acids: CASSADSNQETQYF. The entire variable domain, with the rest obtained from reference TRBV9 and TRBJ2-5, is as follows: DSGVTQTPKHLITATGQRVTLRCSPRSGDLSVYWYQQSLDQGLQFLIQYYNGEERAKGNILERFSAQQFPDLHSELNLSSLELGDSALYFCASSADSNQETQYFGPGTRLLVL.

This clone showed up just a few times. The chain links TRBV11-3 to TRBJ2-2, with TRBD1 matching over 8 bases. The V segment lost 0 bases and the J segment 1 base; nucleotides outside the gene matches: 13. CDR3 length: 20 amino acids. Germline lookup yields CDR1 SGHNT and CDR2 YENEEA. CDR3 sequence (DNA): TGTGCCAGCAGCTTAGACAATGTGGACAGGGACCAAGTGAACACCGGGGAGCTGTTTTTT. It is translated as CASSLDNVDRDQVNTGELFF.

This chain uses TRBV2 with TRBJ1-4, with D possibly TRBD1 on 6 matching bases. Germline lookup yields CDR1 SNHLY and CDR2 FYNNEI. Trimming stripped 5 bases from V and 0 bases from J, with 13 bases between. The length of the CDR3 is 16 residues. CDR3 DNA: TGTGCCAGCAGTAGAGGACAGACTGCAACTAATGAAAAACTGTTTTTT. The encoded protein is CASSRGQTATNEKLFF. The whole variable domain, remainder taken from reference TRBV2 and TRBJ1-4, is EPEVTQTPSHQVTQMGQEVILRCVPISNHLYFYWYRQILGQKVEFLVSFYNNEISEKSEIFDDQFSVERPDGSNFTLKIRSTKLEDSAMYFCASSRGQTATNEKLFFGSGTQLSVL.

This chain connects TRBV7-9 to TRBJ2-7, with 7 bases lining up with TRBD1. Germline V gene data show CDR1 as SEHNR and CDR2 as FQNEAQ (reference sequence). CDR3 length: 14 amino acids. Germline trimming cut 5 bases from V and 0 bases from J; bases unmatched to any gene: 4. CDR3 DNA sequence: TGTGCCAGCAGCGATCGGGACAGCTCCTACGAGCAGTACTTC. Its protein product is CASSDRDSSYEQYF. The full variable domain, completed using reference TRBV7-9 and TRBJ2-7, is DTGVSQNPRHKITKRGQNVTFRCDPISEHNRLYWYRQTLGQGPEFLTYFQNEAQLEKSRLLSDRFSAERPKGSFSTLEIQRTEQGDSAMYLCASSDRDSSYEQYFGPGTRLTVT.

The rearrangement links TRBV7-8 to TRBJ2-1; TRBD1 is a possible D gene (6 bases). Trimming left V 5 bases short and J 4 bases short, with 18 bases between. The CDR3 covers 16 residues. The germline V gene has CDR1 SGHVS and CDR2 FQNEAQ. DNA for the CDR3: TGTGCCAGCAGCCTCCTGTCCGGGACAAGTTACAATGAGCAGTTCTTC. This encodes CASSLLSGTSYNEQFF.

This clone appeared a single time. The chain is built from TRBV19 and TRBJ2-2, with D uncertain. Germline assignment: CDR1 LNHDA and CDR2 SQIVND (reference sequence). The CDR3 is 12 residues long. V lost 7 bases and J 1 base, leaving 4 bases between the germline ends. The chain's CDR3 is CASKLNTGELFF. CDR3 bases: TGTGCCAGTAAGCTGAACACCGGGGAGCTGTTTTTT.

The rearrangement uses TRBV7-3 and TRBJ2-1; TRBD1 aligns across 9 bases. CDR3 length equals 15 residues. V trimming: 3 bases; J trimming: 5 bases; junction bases outside the gene matches: 5. CDR1 and CDR2 (germline): SGHTA, FQGTGA. This CDR3 is CASSFTGGFNNEQFF. The CDR3 DNA follows: TGTGCCAGCAGCTTCACAGGGGGCTTCAACAATGAGCAGTTCTTC.